This paragraph covers one T cell receptor beta chain sequence. In the source study's methods: Amplification with reference gene primers provided the estimates of nucleated cell counts. TCRdb's copy holds only in-frame clones and misses some; the assay was immunoSEQ multiplex PCR. From that table come the V and J calls and clone size; the DNA was used to work out D and trimming. The table shows about 130,000 clones, with roughly four fifths occurring only once. The data were taken from a study of blood T cell repertoires in COVID-19. Study background: Samples of COVID-19 (acute and convalescent) were obtained from the United States, Italy and Spain. PBMCs, B-cell-depleted T cells, or T cells were the source of the cDNA or gDNA that made up the material.

V dropped 2 bases and J dropped 4; count of bases not matched to a gene: 2. Germline lookup yields CDR1 SGHTA and CDR2 FQGTGA. The CDR3 is 13 residues long. The sequenced material came from peripheral blood. V and J are TRBV7-3 and TRBJ2-7; TRBD2 matches at 7 bases. The origin of this receptor is a woman older than 75 with acute or convalescent COVID-19. The CDR3, as DNA: TGTGCCAGCAGCTTAGCGGGGGAATACGAGCAGTACTTC. It specifies CASSLAGEYEQYF.